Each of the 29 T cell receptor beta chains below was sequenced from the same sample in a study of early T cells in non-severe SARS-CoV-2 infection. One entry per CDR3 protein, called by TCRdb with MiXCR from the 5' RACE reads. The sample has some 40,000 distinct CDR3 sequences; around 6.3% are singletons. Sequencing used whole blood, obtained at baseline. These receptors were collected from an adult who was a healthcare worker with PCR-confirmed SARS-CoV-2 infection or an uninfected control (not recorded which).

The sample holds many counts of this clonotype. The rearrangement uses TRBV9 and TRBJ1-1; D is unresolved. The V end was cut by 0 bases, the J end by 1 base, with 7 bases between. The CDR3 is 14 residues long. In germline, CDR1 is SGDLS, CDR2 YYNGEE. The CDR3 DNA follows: TGTGCCAGCAGCGTAGGTCCAGGGAACACTGAAGCTTTCTTT. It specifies CASSVGPGNTEAFF.

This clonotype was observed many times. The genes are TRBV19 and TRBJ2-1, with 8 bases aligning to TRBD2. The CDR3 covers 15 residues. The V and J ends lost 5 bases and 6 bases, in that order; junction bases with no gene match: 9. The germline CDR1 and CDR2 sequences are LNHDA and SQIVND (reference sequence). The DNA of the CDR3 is TGTGCCAGTAGTTTTAGCGGGACTCCCACCAATGAGCAGTTCTTC. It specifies CASSFSGTPTNEQFF.

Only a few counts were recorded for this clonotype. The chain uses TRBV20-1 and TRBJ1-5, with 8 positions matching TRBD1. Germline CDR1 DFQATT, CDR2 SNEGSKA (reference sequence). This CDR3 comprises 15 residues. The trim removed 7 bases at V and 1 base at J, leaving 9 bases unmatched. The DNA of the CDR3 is TGCAGTGGCTACGCAGGGGGCTCGAGCAATCAGCCCCAGCATTTT. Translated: CSGYAGGSSNQPQHF.

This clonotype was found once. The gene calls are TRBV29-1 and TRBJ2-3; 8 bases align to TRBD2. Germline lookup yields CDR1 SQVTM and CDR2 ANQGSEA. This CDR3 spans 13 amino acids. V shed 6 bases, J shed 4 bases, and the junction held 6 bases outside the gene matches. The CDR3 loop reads CSVGAGVADTQYF. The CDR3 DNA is TGCAGCGTGGGAGCGGGAGTTGCAGATACGCAGTATTTT.

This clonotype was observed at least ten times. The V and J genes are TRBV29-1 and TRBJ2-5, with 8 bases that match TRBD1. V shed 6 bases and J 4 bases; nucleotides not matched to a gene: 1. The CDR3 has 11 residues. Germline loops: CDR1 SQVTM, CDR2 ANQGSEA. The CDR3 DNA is TGCAGCGTGGGGACAGGAGAGACCCAGTACTTC. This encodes CSVGTGETQYF.

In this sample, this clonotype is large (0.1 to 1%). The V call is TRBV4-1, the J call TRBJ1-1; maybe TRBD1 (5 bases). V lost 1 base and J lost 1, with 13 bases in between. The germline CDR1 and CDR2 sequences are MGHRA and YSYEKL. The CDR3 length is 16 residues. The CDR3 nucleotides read TGCGCCAGCAGCCAAGTATTGAGGGGAGCGAACACTGAAGCTTTCTTT. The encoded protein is CASSQVLRGANTEAFF.

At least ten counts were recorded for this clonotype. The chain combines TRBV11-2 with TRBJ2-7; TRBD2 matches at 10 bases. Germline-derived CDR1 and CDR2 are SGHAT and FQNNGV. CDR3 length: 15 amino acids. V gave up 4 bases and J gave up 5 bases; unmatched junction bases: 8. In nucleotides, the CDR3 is TGTGCCAGCAGCTCTAGACTAGCGGGTACCAACGAGCAGTACTTC. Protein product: CASSSRLAGTNEQYF. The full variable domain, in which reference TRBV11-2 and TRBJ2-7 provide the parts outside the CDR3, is EAGVAQSPRYKIIEKRQSVAFWCNPISGHATLYWYQQILGQGPKLLIQFQNNGVVDDSQLPKDRFSAERLKGVDSTLKIQPAKLEDSAVYLCASSSRLAGTNEQYFGPGTRLTVT.

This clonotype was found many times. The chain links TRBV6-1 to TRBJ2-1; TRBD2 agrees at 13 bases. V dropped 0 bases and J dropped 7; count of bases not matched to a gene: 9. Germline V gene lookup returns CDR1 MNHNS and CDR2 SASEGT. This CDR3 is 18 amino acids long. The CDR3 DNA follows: TGTGCCAGCAGTGAAGCACCCGCCGGACTAGCGGGAGAAAATGAGCAGTTCTTC. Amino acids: CASSEAPAGLAGENEQFF.

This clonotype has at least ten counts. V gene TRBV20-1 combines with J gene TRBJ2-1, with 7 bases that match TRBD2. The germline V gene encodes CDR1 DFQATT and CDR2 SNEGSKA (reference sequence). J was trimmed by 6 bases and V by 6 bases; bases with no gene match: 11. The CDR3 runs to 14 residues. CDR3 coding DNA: TGCAGTGCAGTGGGAGGGCCCTCTATCAATGAGCAGTTCTTC. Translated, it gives CSAVGGPSINEQFF.

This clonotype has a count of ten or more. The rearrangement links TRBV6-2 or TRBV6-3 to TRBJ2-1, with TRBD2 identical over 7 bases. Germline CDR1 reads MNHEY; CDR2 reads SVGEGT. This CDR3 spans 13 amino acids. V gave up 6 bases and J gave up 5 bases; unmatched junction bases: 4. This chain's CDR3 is CASRGSGDNEQFF. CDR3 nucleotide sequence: TGTGCCAGCAGGGGCAGCGGGGACAATGAGCAGTTCTTC.

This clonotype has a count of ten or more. The CDR3 DNA follows: TGCAGTGCTAAAAAACAGGGGGCTGCGGGGCAGCCCCAGCATTTT. Translation gives CSAKKQGAAGQPQHF. V is TRBV20-1 and J is TRBJ1-5; 9 positions agree with TRBD1. CDR3 size: 15 residues. In germline, CDR1 is DFQATT, CDR2 SNEGSKA (reference sequence). Germline trimming cut 4 bases from V and 7 bases from J; bases unmatched to any gene: 11.

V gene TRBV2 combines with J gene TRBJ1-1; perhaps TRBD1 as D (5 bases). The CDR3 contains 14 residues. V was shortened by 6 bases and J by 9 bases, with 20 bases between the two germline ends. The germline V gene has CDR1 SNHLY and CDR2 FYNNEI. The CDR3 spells CASSAPGRGEKAFF. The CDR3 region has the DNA TGTGCCAGCAGCGCCCCGGGGCGGGGGGAAAAAGCTTTCTTT.

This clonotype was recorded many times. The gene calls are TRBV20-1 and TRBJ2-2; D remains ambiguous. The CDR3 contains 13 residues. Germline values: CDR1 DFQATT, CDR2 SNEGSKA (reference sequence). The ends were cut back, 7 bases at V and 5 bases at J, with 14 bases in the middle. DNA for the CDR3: TGCAGTGTTAATAGTAGAGCGACCGGGGAGCTGTTTTTT. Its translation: CSVNSRATGELFF.

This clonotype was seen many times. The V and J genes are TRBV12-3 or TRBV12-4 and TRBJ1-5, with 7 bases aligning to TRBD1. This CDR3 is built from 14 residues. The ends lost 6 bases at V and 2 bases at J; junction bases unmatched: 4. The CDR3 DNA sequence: TGTGCCAGCAGCCCGAGGGGGCGCAATCAGCCCCAGCATTTT. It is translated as CASSPRGRNQPQHF.

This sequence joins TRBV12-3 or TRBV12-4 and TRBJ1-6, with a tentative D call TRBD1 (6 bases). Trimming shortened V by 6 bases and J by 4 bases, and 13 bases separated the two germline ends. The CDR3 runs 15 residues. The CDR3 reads CASRGGLQYNSPLHF. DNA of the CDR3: TGTGCCAGCAGGGGGGGGCTGCAGTATAATTCACCCCTCCACTTT.

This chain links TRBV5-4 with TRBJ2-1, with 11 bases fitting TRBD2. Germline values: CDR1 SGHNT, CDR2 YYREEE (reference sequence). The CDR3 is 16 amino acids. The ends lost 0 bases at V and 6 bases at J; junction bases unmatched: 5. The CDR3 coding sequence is TGTGCCAGCAGCTTGGATCTGACTAGCGGGATCAATGAGCAGTTCTTC. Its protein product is CASSLDLTSGINEQFF.

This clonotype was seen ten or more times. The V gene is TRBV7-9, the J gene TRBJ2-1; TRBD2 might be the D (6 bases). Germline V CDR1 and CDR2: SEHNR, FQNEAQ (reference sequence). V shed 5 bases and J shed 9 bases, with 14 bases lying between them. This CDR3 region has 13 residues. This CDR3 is CASSVGGVSEQFF. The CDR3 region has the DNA TGTGCCAGCAGCGTCGGGGGAGTCAGTGAGCAGTTCTTC.

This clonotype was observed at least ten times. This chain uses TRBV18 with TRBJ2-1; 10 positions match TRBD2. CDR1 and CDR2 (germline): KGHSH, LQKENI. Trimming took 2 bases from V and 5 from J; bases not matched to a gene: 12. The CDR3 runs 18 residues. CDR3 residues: CASSPGIAGGPLNNEQFF. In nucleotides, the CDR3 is TGTGCCAGCTCACCAGGCATAGCGGGGGGCCCCTTGAACAATGAGCAGTTCTTC.

This CDR3 is CASSFDSPNEKLFF. DNA for the CDR3: TGTGCCAGCAGCTTTGACAGCCCTAATGAAAAACTGTTTTTT. The rearrangement uses TRBV5-4 and TRBJ1-4; tentative D call: TRBD1 (5 bases). The V end was cut by 2 bases, the J end by 3 bases, with 8 bases between. Germline assignment: CDR1 SGHNT and CDR2 YYREEE (reference sequence). This CDR3 comprises 14 residues. The variable domain in full, completed from reference TRBV5-4 and TRBJ1-4, reads ETGVTQSPTHLIKTRGQQVTLRCSSQSGHNTVSWYQQALGQGPQFIFQYYREEENGRGNFPPRFSGLQFPNYSSELNVNALELDDSALYLCASSFDSPNEKLFFGSGTQLSVL.

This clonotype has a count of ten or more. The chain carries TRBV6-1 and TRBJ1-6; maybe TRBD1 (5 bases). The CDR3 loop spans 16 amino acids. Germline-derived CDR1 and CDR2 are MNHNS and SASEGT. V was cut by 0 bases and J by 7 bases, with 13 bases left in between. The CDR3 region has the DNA TGTGCCAGCAGTGAAGCGAGCGGGGGACCAAATTCACCCCTCCACTTT. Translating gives CASSEASGGPNSPLHF.

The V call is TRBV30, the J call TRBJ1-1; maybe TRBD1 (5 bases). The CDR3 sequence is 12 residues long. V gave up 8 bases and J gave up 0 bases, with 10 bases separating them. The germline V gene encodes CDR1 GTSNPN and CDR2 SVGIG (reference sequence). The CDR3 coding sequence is TGTGCCCGGGGGAGGGTGAACACTGAAGCTTTCTTT. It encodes CARGRVNTEAFF.

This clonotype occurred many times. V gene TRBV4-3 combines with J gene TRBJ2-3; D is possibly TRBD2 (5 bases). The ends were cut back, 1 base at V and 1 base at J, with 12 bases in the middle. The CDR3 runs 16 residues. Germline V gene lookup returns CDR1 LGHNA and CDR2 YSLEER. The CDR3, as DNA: TGCGCCAGCAGCCAAGTACCGGGAAGCGGCACAGATACGCAGTATTTT. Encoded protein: CASSQVPGSGTDTQYF.

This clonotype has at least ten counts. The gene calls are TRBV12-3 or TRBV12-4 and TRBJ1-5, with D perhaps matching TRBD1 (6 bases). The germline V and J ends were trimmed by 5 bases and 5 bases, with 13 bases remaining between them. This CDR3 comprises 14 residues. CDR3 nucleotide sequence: TGTGCCAGCAGTCCAACAGGGTTAGATCAGCCCCAGCATTTT. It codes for CASSPTGLDQPQHF.

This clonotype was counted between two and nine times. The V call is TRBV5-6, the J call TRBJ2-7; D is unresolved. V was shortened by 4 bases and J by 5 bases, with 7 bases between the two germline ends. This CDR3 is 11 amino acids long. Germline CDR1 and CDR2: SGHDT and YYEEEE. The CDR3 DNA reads TGTGCCAGCAGCCTGGAAGACGAGCAGTACTTC. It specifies CASSLEDEQYF.

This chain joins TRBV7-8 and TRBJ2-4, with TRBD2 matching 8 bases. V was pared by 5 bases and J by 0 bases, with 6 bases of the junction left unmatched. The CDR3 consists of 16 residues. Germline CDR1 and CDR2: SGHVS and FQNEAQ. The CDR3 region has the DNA TGTGCCAGCAGCCCGGGGGGGGGCAGAGCCAAAAACATTCAGTACTTC. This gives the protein CASSPGGGRAKNIQYF.

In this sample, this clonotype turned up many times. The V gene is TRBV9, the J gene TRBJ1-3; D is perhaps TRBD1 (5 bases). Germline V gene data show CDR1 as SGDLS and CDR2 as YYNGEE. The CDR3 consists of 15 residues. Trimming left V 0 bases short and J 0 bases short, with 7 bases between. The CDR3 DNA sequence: TGTGCCAGCAGCGTAGACCAGGGCTCTGGAAACACCATATATTTT. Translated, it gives CASSVDQGSGNTIYF.

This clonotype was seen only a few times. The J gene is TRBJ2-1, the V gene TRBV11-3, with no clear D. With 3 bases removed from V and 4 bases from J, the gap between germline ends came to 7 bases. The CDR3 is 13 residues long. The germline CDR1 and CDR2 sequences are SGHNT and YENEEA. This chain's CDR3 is CASSFGRYNEQFF. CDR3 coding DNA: TGTGCCAGCAGCTTCGGACGGTACAATGAGCAGTTCTTC.

CDR3 sequence reads: CASSVGGNTEAFF. DNA for the CDR3: TGCGCCAGCAGTGTAGGGGGAAACACTGAAGCTTTCTTT. The chain is built from TRBV10-2 and TRBJ1-1; D is perhaps TRBD1 (6 bases). The CDR3 length is 13 residues. CDR1 WSHSY and CDR2 SAAADI come from the germline V gene. V gave up 4 bases and J gave up 2 bases, with 8 bases separating them.

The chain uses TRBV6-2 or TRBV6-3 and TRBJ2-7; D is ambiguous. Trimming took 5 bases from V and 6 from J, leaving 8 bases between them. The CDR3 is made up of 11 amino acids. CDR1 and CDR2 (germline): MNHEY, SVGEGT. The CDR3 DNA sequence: TGTGCCAGCAGTATGATGGGCGAGCAGTACTTC. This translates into CASSMMGEQYF.